This T cell receptor beta chain originates from a study of blood T cell repertoires in COVID-19. Study details: Samples taken during acute and convalescent COVID-19 were collected in the United States, Italy and Spain. Sample material is recorded as cDNA or gDNA derived from T cells, B-cell-depleted T cells, or PBMCs.

Methods used by the authors: Estimation of nucleated cell counts relied on the amplification of reference gene primers. Using immunoSEQ multiplex PCR, the repertoire was profiled, and TCRdb retains in-frame clones only, with some absent. The DNA was the basis for D and trimming; V, J and clone size are from that table. There are about 54,000 clones in the sample; 75% to 85% occur only once, and 4% to 5.5% lies in the top ten. This TCR was sampled from a woman aged 60-75 years with acute or convalescent COVID-19. Sample: peripheral blood.

The CDR3 bases are TGCGCCAGCAGCTTGGCGGGCAGGGGCGACACTGAAGCTTTCTTT. Its protein is CASSLAGRGDTEAFF. The V gene is TRBV5-1, the J gene TRBJ1-1; weak D call: TRBD1 (6 bases). V was shortened by 0 bases and J by 3 bases, with 12 bases between the two germline ends. Germline lookup yields CDR1 SGHRS and CDR2 YFSETQ. This CDR3 contains 15 residues.